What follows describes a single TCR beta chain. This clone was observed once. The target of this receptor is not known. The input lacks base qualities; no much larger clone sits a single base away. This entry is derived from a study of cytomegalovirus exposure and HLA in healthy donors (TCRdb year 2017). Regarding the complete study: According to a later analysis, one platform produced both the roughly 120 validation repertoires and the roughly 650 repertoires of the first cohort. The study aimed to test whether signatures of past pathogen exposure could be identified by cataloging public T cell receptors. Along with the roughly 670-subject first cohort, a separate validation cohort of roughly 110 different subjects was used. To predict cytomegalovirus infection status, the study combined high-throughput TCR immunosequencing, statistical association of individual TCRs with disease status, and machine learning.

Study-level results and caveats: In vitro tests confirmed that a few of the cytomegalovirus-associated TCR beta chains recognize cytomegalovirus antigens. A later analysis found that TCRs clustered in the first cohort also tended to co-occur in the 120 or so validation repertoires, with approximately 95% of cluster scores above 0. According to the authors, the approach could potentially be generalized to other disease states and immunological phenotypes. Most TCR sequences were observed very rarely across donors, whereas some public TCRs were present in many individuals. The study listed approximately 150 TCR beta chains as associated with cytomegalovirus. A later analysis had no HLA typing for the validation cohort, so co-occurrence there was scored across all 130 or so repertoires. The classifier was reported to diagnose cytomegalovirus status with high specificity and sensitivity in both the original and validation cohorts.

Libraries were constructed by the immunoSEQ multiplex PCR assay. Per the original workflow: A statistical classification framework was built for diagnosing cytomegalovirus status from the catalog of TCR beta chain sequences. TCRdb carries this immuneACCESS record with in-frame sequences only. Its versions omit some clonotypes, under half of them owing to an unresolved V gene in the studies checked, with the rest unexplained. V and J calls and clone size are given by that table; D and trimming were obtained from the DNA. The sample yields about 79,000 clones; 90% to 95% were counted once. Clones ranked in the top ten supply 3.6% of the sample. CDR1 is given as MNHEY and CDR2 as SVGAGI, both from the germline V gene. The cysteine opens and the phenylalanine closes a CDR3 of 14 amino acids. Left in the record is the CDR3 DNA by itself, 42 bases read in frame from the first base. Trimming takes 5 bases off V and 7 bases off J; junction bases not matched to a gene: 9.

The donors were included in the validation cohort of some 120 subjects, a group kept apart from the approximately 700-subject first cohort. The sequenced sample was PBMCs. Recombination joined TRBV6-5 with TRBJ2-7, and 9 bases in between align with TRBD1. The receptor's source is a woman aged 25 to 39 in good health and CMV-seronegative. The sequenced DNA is TGTGCCAGCAGTCCAGCGGACAGGGGCCGGGAGCAGTACTTC. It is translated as CASSPADRGREQYF.